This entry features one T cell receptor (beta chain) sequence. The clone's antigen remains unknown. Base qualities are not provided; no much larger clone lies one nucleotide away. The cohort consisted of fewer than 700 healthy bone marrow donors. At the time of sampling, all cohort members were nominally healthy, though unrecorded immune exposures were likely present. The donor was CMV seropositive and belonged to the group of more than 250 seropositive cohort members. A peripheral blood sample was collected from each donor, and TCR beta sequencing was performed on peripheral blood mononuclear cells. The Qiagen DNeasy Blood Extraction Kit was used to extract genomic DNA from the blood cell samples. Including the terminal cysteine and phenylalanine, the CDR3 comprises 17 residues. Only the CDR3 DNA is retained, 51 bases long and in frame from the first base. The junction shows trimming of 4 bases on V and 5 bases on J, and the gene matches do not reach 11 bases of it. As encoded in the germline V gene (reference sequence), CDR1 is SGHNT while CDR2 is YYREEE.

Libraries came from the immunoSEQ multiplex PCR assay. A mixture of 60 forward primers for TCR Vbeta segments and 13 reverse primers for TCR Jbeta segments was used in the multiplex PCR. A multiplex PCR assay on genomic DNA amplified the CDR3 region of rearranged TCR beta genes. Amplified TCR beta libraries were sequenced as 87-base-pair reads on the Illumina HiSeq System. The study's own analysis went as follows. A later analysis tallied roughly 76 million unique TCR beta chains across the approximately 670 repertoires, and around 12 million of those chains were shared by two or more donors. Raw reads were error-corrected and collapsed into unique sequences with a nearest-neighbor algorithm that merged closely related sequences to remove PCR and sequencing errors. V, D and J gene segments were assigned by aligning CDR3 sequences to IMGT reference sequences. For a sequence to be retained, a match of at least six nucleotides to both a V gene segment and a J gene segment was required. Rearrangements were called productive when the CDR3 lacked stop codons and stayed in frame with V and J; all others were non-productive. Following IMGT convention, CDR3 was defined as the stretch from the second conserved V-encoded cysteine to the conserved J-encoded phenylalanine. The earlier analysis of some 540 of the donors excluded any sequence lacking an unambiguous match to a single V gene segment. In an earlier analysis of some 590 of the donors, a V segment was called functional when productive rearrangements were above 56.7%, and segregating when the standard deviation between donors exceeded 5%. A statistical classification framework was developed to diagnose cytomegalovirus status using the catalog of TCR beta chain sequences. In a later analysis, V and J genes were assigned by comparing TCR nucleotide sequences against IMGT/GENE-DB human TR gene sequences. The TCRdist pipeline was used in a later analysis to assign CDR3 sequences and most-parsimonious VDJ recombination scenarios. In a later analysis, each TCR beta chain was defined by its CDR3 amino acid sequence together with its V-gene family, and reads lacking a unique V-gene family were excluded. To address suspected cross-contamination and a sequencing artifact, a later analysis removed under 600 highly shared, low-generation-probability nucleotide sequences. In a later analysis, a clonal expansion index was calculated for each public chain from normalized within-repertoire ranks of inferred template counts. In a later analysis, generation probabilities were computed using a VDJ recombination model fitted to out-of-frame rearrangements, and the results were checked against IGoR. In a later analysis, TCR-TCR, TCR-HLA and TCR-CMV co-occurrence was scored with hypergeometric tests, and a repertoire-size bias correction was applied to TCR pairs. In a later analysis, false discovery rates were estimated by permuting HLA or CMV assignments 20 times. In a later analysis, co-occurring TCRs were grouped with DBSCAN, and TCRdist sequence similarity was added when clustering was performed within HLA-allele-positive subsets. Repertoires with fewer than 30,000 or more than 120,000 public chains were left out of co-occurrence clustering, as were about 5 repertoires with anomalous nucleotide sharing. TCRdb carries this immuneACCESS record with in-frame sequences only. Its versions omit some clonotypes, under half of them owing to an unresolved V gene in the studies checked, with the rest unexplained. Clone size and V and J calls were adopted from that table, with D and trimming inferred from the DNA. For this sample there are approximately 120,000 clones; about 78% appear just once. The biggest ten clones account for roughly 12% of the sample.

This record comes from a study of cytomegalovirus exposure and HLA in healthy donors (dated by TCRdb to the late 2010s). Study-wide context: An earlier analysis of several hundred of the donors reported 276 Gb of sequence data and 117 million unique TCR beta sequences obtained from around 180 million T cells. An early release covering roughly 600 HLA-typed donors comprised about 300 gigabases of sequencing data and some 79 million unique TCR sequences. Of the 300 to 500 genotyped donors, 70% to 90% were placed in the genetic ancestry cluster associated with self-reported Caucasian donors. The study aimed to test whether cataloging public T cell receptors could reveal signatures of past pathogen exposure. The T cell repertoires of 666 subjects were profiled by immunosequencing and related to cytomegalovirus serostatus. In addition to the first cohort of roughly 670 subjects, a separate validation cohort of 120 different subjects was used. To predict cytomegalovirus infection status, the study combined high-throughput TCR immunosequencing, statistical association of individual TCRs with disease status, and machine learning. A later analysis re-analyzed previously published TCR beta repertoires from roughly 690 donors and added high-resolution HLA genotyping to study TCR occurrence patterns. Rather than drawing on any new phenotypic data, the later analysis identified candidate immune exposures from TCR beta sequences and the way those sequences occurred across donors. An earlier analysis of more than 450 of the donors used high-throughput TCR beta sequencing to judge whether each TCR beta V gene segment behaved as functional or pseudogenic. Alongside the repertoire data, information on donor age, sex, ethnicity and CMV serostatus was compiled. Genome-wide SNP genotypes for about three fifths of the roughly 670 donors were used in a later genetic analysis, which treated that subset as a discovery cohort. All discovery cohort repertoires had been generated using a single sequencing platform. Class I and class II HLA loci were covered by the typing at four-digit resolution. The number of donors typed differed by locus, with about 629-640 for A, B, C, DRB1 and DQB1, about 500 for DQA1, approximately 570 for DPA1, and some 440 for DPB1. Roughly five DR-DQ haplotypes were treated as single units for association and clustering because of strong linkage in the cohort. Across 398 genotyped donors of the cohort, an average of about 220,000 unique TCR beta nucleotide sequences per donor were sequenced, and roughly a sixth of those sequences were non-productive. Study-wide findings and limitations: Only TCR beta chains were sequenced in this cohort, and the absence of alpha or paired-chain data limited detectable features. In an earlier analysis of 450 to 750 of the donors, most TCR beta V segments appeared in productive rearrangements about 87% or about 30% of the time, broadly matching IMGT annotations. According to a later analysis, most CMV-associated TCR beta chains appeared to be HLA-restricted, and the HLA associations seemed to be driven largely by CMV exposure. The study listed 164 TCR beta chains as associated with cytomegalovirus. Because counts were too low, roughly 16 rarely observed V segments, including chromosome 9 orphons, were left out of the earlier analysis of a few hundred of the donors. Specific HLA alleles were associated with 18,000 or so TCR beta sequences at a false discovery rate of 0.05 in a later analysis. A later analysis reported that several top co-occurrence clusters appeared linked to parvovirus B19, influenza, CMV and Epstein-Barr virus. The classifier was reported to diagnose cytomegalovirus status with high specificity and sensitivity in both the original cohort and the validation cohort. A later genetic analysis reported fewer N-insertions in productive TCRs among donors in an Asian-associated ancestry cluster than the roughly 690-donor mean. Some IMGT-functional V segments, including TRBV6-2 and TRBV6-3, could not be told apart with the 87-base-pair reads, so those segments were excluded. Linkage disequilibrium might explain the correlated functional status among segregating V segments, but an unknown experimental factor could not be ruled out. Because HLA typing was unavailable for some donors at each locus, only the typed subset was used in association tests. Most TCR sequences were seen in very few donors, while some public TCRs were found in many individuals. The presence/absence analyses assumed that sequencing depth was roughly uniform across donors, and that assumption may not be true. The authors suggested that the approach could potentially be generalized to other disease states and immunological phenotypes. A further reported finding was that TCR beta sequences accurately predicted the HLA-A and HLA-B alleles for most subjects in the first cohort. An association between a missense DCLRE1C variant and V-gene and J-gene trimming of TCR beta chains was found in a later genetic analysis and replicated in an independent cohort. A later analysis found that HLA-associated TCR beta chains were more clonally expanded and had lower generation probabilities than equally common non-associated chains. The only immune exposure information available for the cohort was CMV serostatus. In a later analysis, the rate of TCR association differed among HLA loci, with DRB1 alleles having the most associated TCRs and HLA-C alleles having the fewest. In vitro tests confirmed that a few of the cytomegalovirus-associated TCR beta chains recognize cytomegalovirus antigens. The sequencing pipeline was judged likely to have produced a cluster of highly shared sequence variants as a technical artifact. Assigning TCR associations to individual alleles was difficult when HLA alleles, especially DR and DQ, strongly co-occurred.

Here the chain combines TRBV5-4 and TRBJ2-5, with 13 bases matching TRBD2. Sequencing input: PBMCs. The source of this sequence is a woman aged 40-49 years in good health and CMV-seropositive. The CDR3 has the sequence CASSTRQTSGGSETQYF. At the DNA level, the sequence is TGTGCCAGCAGCACGCGTCAGACTAGCGGGGGGTCGGAGACCCAGTACTTC.